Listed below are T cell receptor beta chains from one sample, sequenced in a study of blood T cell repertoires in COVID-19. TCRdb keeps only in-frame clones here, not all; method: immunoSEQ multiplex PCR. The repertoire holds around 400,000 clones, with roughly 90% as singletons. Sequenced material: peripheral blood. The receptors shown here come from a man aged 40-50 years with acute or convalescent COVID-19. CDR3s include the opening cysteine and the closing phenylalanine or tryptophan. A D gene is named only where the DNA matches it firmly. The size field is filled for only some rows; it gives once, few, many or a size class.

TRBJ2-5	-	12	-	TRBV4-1	CASSQAEETQYF	TGCGCCAGCAGCCAAGCGGAAGAGACCCAGTACTTC
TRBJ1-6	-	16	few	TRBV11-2	CASSLPIRGYNSPLHF	TGTGCCAGCAGCTTACCCATACGGGGCTATAATTCACCCCTCCACTTT
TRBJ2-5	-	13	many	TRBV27	CASSLSGLGTQYF	TGTGCCAGCAGTTTATCGGGGCTTGGGACCCAGTACTTC
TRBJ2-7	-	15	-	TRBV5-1	CASSLGGQGPHEQYF	TGCGCCAGCAGCTTGGGGGGGCAGGGGCCCCACGAGCAGTACTTC
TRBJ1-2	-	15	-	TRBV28	CASSLPQGSYYGYTF	TGTGCCAGCAGTTTACCCCAGGGGAGCTACTATGGCTACACCTTC
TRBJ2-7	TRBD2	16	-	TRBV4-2	CASSQVASGTLYEQYF	TGTGCCAGCAGCCAAGTAGCTAGCGGGACCCTATACGAGCAGTACTTC
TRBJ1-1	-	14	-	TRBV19	CASSMSGQYTEAFF	TGTGCCAGTAGTATGAGTGGACAGTACACTGAAGCTTTCTTT
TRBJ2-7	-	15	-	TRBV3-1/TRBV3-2	CASSPGLRDLYEQYF	TGTGCCAGCAGCCCAGGACTACGTGATCTCTACGAGCAGTACTTC
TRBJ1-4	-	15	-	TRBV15	CATSRDGGLRQKLFF	TGTGCCACCAGCAGAGATGGGGGCCTAAGGCAAAAACTGTTTTTT
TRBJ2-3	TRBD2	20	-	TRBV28	CASSPGGLAHLFTSTDTQYF	TGTGCCAGCAGTCCAGGGGGACTAGCCCACCTTTTTACTAGCACAGATACGCAGTATTTT
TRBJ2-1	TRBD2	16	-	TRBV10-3	CAISETLAGGWNEQFF	TGTGCCATCAGTGAGACGCTAGCGGGGGGATGGAATGAGCAGTTCTTC
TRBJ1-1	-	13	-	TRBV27	CASGRGGGTEAFF	TGTGCCAGCGGGCGGGGGGGTGGCACTGAAGCTTTCTTT
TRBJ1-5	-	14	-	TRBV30	CAWSVTLSNQPQHF	TGTGCCTGGAGTGTAACACTAAGCAATCAGCCCCAGCATTTT
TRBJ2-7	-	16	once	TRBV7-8	CASSGPGGTVIYEQYF	TGTGCCAGCAGCGGGCCAGGGGGGACAGTTATCTACGAGCAGTACTTC
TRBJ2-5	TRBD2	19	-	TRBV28	CASSLAGTSGSGLEETQYF	TGTGCCAGCAGCCTAGCGGGCACTAGCGGGAGTGGGCTCGAAGAGACCCAGTACTTC
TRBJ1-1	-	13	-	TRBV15	CATSRLMNTEAFF	TGTGCCACCAGCAGACTTATGAACACTGAAGCTTTCTTT
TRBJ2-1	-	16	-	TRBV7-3	CASSSRGGSSYNEQFF	TGTGCCAGCAGCTCCCGTGGCGGTAGCTCCTACAATGAGCAGTTCTTC
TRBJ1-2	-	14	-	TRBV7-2	CASSLEAGNYGYTF	TGTGCCAGCAGCTTAGAGGCGGGGAACTATGGCTACACCTTC
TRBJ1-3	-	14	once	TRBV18	CASSPPTSGNTIYF	TGTGCCAGCTCACCACCAACATCTGGAAACACCATATATTTT
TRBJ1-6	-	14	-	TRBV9	CASSLDRMNSPLHF	TGTGCCAGCAGCTTAGACAGGATGAATTCACCCCTCCACTTT
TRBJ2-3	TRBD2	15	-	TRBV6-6	CASSEPGGPSDTQYF	TGTGCCAGCAGCGAACCGGGGGGGCCTTCGGATACGCAGTATTTT
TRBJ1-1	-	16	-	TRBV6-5	CASSYGAPAQGTEAFF	TGTGCCAGCAGTTACGGGGCCCCAGCCCAAGGCACTGAAGCTTTCTTT
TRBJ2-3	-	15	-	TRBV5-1	CASSADTTSTDTQYF	TGCGCCAGCAGCGCGGACACAACTAGCACAGATACGCAGTATTTT
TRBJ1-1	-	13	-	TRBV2	CASGANMNTEAFF	TGTGCCAGCGGGGCCAATATGAACACTGAAGCTTTCTTT
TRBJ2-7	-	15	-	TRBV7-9	CASSFSGRGGYEQYF	TGTGCCAGCAGCTTTAGCGGGCGAGGGGGCTACGAGCAGTACTTC
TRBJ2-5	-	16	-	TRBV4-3	CASSQDFGEGGETQYF	TGCGCCAGCAGCCAAGATTTCGGGGAAGGGGGAGAGACCCAGTACTTC
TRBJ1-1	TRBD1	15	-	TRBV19	CASSGDRDVNTEAFF	TGTGCCAGTAGTGGGGACAGGGATGTGAACACTGAAGCTTTCTTT
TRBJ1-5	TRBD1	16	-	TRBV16	CASSQGQGALGQPQHF	TGTGCCAGCAGCCAGGGACAGGGGGCCTTAGGTCAGCCCCAGCATTTT
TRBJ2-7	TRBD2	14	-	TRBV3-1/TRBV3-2	CASSPTSGTYEQYF	TGTGCCAGCAGCCCTACTAGCGGAACCTACGAGCAGTACTTC
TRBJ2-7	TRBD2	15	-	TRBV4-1	CASSQGLADTYEQYF	TGCGCCAGCAGCCAAGGACTAGCAGACACCTACGAGCAGTACTTC
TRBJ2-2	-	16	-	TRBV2	CASSEGVRAITGELFF	TGTGCCAGCAGTGAAGGAGTCAGGGCAATCACCGGGGAGCTGTTTTTT
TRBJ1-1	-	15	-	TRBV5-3	CARSLVGGMNTEAFF	TGTGCCAGAAGCTTGGTTGGAGGGATGAACACTGAAGCTTTCTTT
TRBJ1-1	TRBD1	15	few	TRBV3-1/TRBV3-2	CASSPGTGDHAEAFF	TGTGCCAGCAGCCCAGGGACAGGGGATCACGCTGAAGCTTTCTTT
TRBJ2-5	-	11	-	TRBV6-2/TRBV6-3	CASSYGEPQYF	TGTGCCAGCAGTTACGGGGAGCCCCAGTACTTC
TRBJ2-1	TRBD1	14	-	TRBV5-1	CASRFAGQGTEQFF	TGCGCCAGCAGGTTCGCGGGACAGGGGACCGAGCAGTTCTTC
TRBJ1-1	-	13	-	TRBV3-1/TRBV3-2	CASSQAGITEAFF	TGTGCCAGCAGCCAAGCAGGGATCACTGAAGCTTTCTTT
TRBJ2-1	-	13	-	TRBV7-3	CASSPDNYNEQFF	TGTGCCAGCAGCCCCGACAACTACAATGAGCAGTTCTTC
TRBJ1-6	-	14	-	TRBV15	CATSRGQANSPLHF	TGTGCCACCAGCAGAGGACAGGCTAATTCACCCCTCCACTTT
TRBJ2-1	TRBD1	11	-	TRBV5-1	CASRDRDEQFF	TGCGCCAGCAGGGACAGGGATGAGCAGTTCTTC
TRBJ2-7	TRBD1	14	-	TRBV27	CASSSRQGTYEQYF	TGTGCCAGCAGTTCCCGACAGGGGACCTACGAGCAGTACTTC
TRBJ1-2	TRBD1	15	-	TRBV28	CASSLLGGGYYGYTF	TGTGCCAGCAGTTTACTCGGAGGGGGCTACTATGGCTACACCTTC
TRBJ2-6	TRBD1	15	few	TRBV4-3	CASSQRTGEANVLTF	TGCGCCAGCAGCCAACGGACAGGGGAGGCCAACGTCCTGACTTTC
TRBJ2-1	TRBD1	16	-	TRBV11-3	CASSLEHGQAYNEQFF	TGTGCCAGCAGCTTAGAGCACGGACAGGCCTACAATGAGCAGTTCTTC